These 7 T cell receptor beta chains were all obtained from the same sample, sequenced in a study of CD8+CD57+ T cells in acquired aplastic anemia. TCR beta VDJ combinations and CDR3 sequences were profiled from genomic DNA. TCRdb re-derived calls from the reads in MiXCR, one entry per CDR3 protein. In the table there are some 180,000 distinct CDR3 sequences, 46% of which are singletons. The sample comprised sorted CD4+, CD8+, or CD8+CD57+ T cells (not recorded which) from PBMCs. Receptor source: a human donor in good health.

This clonotype was counted at least ten times. The chain carries TRBV7-6 and TRBJ1-1; D might be TRBD1 (6 bases). Germline CDR1 is SGHVS and CDR2 is FNYEAQ. CDR3 length: 13 amino acids. Deletions cut 7 bases from V and 1 base from J, with 10 bases between. The CDR3 spells CASKRGTNTEAFF. In DNA, the CDR3 is TGTGCCAGCAAAAGGGGGACGAACACTGAAGCTTTCTTT.

The chain has TRBV10-2 and TRBJ1-2; no clear D gene. The ends were cut back, 4 bases at V and 3 bases at J, with 12 bases in the middle. Germline CDR1 and CDR2: WSHSY and SAAADI. This CDR3 has 14 residues. CDR3 loop: CASSVAGTYYGYTF. The CDR3 DNA reads TGCGCCAGCAGTGTCGCCGGCACATACTATGGCTACACCTTC.

In DNA, the CDR3 is TGCAGTACCCCGGCCCATCTAGCGGGGGGCACAGATACGCAGTATTTT. Translating it yields CSTPAHLAGGTDTQYF. The chain recombines TRBV20-1 with TRBJ2-3; 10 nucleotides align to TRBD2. V shed 8 bases, J shed 1 base, and the junction held 12 bases outside the gene matches. The V gene's germline CDR1 is DFQATT and CDR2 SNEGSKA (reference sequence). The CDR3 covers 16 residues.

This clonotype appeared a few times. The chain uses TRBV10-3 and TRBJ2-6; D possibly corresponds to TRBD1 (5 bases). The germline V and J ends were trimmed by 0 bases and 2 bases, with 5 bases remaining between them. Germline loops: CDR1 ENHRY, CDR2 SYGVKD. The CDR3 is 15 amino acids. The DNA of the CDR3 is TGTGCCATCAGTGAGTCGACAGCTGGGGCCAACGTCCTGACTTTC. Amino acids: CAISESTAGANVLTF.

On this clonotype: One end of the junction does not line up with germline, which may come from a read error. This rearrangement joins TRBV18 to TRBJ2-5; D may be TRBD1 (6 bases). CDR3 size: 14 residues. Germline values: CDR1 KGHSH, CDR2 LQKENI. Written as DNA, the CDR3 is TGTGCCAGCCCACCCCTACAGGGAAAGGAGACCCAGTACTTC. This encodes CASPPLQGKETQYF.

This chain connects TRBV10-2 to TRBJ1-6, with a possible D match to TRBD1 (5 bases). This CDR3 spans 14 amino acids. Trimming left V 6 bases short and J 7 bases short, with 13 bases between. From germline, CDR1 is WSHSY and CDR2 SAAADI. The CDR3 DNA follows: TGCGCCAGCAGCTCCACTGGGGCCAATTCACCCCTCCACTTT. It translates to CASSSTGANSPLHF.

A remark on this clonotype: This may be a read error, as it is one base from a much larger clone. The V gene is TRBV5-8, the J gene TRBJ2-3; D gene ambiguous. The CDR3 loop spans 13 amino acids. Germline V gene sequence: CDR1 SGHTS, CDR2 YDEGEE. Here the CDR3 DNA reads TGTGCCGGCAGCTTGCGCGGCACAGATACGCAGTATTTT. This sequence encodes CAGSLRGTDTQYF.